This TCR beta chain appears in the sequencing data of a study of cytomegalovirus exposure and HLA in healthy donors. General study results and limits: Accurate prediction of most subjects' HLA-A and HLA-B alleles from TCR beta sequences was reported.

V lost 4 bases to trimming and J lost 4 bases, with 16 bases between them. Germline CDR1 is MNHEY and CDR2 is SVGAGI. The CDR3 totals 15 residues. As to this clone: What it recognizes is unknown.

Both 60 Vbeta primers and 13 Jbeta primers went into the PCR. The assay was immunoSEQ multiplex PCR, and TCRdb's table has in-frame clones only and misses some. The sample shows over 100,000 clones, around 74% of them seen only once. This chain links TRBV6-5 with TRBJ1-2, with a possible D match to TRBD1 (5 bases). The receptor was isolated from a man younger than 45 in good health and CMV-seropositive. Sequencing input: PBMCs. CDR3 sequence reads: CASSSSRGDPYGYTF. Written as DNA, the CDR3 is TGTGCCAGCAGTTCCTCTCGGGGGGACCCCTATGGCTACACCTTC.